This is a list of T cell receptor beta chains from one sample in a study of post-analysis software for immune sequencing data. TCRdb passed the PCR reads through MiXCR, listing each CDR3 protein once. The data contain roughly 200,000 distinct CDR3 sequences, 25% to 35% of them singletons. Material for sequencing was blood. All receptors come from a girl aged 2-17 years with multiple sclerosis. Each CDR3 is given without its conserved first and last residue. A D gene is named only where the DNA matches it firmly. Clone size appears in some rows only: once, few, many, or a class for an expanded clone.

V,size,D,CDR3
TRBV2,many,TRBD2,ASSGEGGTTYEQY
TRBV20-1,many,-,SARDLDPPYEQY
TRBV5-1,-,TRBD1,ASRDPGQGFNEQF
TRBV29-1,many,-,SVDDSQETQY
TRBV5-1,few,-,ASSLGAAAGNSPLH
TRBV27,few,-,ASRSRAYEQY
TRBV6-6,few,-,ASSDRKNTEAF
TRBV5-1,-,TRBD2,ASSGRAAYGETQY
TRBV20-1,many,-,SAPSPRPPYEQY
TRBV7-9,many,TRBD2,ASSPGLAGTNEQF